This TCR beta chain was observed in a study of blood T cell repertoires in COVID-19. Study-wide context: PBMCs, B-cell-depleted T cells, or T cells provided the cDNA or gDNA that made up the material.

This CDR3 spans 15 amino acids. Trimming pared 2 bases from V and 9 bases from J, leaving 17 bases between. CDR1 MNHEY and CDR2 SVGEGT come from the germline V gene. Sequencing used immunoSEQ multiplex PCR; TCRdb keeps in-frame clones, though not all of them. The table lists 210,000 or so clones, nearly 85% of them singletons, with roughly 1.3% in the top ten. The sequence came from a woman aged 25 to 45 with COVID-19, enrolled during active disease. The chain joins TRBV6-2 or TRBV6-3 to TRBJ2-4; a weak D match, TRBD2 (6 bases). Sequenced: peripheral blood. The CDR3 bases are TGTGCCAGCAGTTACGAAGGGTCGGGGGTAGTCATTCAGTACTTC. Encoded protein: CASSYEGSGVVIQYF.